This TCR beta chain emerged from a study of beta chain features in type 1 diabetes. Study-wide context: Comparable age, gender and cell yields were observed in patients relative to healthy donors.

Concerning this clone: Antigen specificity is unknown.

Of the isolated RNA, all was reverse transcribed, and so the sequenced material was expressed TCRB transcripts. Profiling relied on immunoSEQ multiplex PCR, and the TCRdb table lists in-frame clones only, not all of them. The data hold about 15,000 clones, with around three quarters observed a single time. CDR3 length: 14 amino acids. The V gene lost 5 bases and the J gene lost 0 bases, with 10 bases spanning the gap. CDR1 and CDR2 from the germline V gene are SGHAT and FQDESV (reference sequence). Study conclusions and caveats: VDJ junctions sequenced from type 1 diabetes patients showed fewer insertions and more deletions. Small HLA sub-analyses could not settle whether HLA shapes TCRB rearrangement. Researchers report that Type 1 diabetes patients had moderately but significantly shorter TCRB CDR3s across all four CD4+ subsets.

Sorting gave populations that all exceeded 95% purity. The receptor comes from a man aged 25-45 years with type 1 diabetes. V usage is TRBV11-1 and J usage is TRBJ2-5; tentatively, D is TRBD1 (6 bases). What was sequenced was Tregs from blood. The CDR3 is CASSTGTHQETQYF. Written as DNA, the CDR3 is TGTGCCAGCAGCACCGGGACACACCAAGAGACCCAGTACTTC.